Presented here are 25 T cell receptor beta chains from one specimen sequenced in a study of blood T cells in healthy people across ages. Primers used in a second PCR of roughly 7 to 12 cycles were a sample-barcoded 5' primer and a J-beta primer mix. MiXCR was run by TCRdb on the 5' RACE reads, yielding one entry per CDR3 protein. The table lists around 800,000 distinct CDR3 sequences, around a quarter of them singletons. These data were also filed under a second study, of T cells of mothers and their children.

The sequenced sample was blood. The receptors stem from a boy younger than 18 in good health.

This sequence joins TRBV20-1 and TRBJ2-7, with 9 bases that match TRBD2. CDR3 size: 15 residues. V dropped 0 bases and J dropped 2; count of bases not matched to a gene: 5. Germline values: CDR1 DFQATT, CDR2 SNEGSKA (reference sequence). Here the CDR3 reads CSARDRLAETYEQYF. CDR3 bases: TGCAGTGCTAGAGATCGACTAGCGGAAACCTACGAGCAGTACTTC.

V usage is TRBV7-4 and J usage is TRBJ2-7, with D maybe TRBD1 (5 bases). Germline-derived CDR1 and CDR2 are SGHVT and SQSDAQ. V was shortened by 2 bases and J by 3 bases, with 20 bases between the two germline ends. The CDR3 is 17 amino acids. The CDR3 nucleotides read TGTGCCAGCAGCTTATCAGGGTTACTCCTATGTGTCTACGAGCAGTACTTC. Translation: CASSLSGLLLCVYEQYF.

This chain's CDR3 is CASSLTQRQTMSYEQYF. The CDR3 DNA reads as TGTGCCAGCAGCTTGACCCAGCGTCAGACAATGTCCTACGAGCAGTACTTC. The chain uses TRBV5-6 and TRBJ2-7; D is ambiguous. The CDR3 runs to 17 residues. Germline lookup yields CDR1 SGHDT and CDR2 YYEEEE. Trimming left V 1 base short and J 1 base short, with 18 bases between.

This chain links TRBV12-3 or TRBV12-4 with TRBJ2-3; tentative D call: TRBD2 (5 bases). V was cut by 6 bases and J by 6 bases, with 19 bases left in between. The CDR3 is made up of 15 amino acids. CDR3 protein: CASSHTRGRRDTQYF. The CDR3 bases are TGTGCCAGCAGCCATACTAGAGGGCGGAGGGATACGCAGTATTTT.

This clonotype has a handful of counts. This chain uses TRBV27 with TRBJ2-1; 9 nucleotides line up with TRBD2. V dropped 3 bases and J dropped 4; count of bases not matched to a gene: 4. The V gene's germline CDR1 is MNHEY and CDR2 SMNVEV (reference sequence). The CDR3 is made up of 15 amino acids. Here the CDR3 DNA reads TGTGCCAGCAGTTTTGGTAGCGGGGGTTACAATGAGCAGTTCTTC. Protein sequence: CASSFGSGGYNEQFF.

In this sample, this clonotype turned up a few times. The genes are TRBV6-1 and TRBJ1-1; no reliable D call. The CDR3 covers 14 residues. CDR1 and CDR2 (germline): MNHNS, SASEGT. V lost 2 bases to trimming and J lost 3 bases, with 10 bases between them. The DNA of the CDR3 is TGTGCCAGCAGTGAAATGAGGACGGACACTGAAGCTTTCTTT. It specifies CASSEMRTDTEAFF.

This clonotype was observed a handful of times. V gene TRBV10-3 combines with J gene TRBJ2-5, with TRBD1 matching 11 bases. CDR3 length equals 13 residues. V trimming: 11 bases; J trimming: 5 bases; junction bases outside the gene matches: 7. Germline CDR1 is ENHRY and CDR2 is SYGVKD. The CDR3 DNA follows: TGTGCCCTTGGACAGGGGGCCGGGGAGACCCAGTACTTC. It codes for CALGQGAGETQYF.

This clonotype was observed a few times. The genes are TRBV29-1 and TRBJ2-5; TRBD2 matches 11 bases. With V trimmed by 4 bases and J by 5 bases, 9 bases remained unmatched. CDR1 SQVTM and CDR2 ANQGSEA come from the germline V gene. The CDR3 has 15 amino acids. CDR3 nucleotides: TGCAGCGTTGCTGGACTAGCGGGTGACCGGGAGACCCAGTACTTC. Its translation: CSVAGLAGDRETQYF. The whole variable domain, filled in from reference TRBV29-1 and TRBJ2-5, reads SAVISQKPSRDICQRGTSLTIQCQVDSQVTMMFWYRQQPGQSLTLIATANQGSEATYESGFVIDKFPISRPNLTFSTLTVSNMSPEDSSIYLCSVAGLAGDRETQYFGPGTRLLVL.

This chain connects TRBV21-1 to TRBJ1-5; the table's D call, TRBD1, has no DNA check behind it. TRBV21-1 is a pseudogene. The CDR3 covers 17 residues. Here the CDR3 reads CASSVAGRGEFNQPQHF. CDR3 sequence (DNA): TGTGCCAGCAGCGTCGCTGGAAGGGGGGAATTCAATCAGCCCCAGCATTTT.

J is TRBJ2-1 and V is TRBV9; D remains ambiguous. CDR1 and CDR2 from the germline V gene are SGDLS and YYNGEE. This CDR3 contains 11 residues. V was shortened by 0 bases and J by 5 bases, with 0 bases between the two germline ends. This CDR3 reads CASSVDNEQFF. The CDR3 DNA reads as TGTGCCAGCAGCGTAGACAATGAGCAGTTCTTC.

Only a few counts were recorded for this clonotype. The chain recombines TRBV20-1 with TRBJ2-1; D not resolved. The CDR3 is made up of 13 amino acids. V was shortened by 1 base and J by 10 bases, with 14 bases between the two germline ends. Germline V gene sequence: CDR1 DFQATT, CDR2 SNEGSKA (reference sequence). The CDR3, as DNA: TGCAGTGCTAGAGGGTGGTGGGAAGAAGAGCAGTTCTTC. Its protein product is CSARGWWEEEQFF.

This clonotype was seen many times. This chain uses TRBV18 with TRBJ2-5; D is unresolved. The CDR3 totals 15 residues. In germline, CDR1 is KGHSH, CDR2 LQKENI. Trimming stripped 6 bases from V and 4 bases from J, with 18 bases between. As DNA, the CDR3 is TGTGCCAGCTCGACCCTGAGTGTAGGGCCAGAGACCCAGTACTTC. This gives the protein CASSTLSVGPETQYF.

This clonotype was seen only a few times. CDR3 sequence reads: CASTRDFRNRGQATEAFF. The CDR3 DNA reads TGTGCCAGCACCCGAGATTTCCGGAACAGGGGGCAGGCCACTGAAGCTTTCTTT. This chain links TRBV3-1 with TRBJ1-1; TRBD1 matches at 9 bases. J was trimmed by 4 bases and V by 7 bases; bases with no gene match: 19. The CDR3 runs to 18 residues. Germline V gene sequence: CDR1 LGHDT, CDR2 YNNKEL (reference sequence).

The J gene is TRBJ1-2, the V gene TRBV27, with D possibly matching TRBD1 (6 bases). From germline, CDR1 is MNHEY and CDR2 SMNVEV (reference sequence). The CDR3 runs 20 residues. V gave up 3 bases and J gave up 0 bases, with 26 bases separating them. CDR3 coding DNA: TGTGCCAGCAGTTTCTCCTTTAGGTCGGGACACCGAACGTCTAACTATGGCTACACCTTC. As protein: CASSFSFRSGHRTSNYGYTF.

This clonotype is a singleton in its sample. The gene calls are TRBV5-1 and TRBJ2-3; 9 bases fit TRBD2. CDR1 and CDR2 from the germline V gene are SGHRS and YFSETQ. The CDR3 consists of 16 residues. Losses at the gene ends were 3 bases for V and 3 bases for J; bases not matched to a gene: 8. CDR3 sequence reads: CASSSGLAMGTDTQYF. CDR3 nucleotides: TGCGCCAGCAGCTCCGGACTAGCGATGGGGACAGATACGCAGTATTTT.

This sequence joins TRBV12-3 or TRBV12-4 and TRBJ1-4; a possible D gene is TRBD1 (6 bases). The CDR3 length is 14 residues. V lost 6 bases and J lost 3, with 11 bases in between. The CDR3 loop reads CASRSGDSNEKLFF. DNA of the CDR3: TGTGCCAGCAGATCAGGGGACTCTAATGAAAAACTGTTTTTT.

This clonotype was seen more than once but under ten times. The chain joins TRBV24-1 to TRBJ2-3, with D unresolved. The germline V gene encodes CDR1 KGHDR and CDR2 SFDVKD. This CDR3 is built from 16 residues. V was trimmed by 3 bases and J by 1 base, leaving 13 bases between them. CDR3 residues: CATSDPTRTGTDTQYF. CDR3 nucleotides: TGTGCCACCAGTGATCCAACGCGGACCGGCACAGATACGCAGTATTTT.

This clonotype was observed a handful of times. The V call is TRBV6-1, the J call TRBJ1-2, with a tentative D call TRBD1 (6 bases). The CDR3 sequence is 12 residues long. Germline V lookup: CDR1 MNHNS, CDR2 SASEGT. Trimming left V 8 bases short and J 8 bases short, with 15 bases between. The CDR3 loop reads CASPGQGTGYTF. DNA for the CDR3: TGTGCCAGCCCGGGGCAGGGGACGGGCTACACCTTC.

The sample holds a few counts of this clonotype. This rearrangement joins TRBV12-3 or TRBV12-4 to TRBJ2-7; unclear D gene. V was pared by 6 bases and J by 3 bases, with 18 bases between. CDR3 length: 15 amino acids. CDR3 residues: CASSSVRLLRYEQYF. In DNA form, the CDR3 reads TGTGCCAGCAGCTCTGTGCGCCTTTTACGCTACGAGCAGTACTTC.

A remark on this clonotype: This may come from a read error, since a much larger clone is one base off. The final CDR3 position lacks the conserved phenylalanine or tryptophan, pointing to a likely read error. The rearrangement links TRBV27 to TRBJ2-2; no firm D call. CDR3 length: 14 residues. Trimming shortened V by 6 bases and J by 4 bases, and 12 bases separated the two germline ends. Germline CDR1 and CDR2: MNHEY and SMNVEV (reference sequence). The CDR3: CASRLRVLTGELFL. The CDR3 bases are TGTGCCAGCAGGCTTAGGGTTCTCACCGGGGAGCTGTTTCTT.

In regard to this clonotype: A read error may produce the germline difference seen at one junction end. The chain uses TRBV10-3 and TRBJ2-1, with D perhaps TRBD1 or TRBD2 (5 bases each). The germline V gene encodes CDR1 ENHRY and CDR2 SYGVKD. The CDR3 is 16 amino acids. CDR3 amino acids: CAIRSLAERGYNEQSF. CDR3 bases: TGTGCCATCAGATCCCTGGCGGAGAGGGGCTACAATGAGCAGTCCTTC.

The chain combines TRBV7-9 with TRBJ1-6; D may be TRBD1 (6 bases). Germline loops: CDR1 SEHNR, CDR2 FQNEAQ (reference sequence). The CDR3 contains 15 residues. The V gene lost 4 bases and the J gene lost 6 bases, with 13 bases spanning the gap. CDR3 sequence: CASSSRGQPNSPLHF. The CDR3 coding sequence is TGTGCCAGCAGCTCACGTGGACAGCCTAATTCACCCCTCCACTTT. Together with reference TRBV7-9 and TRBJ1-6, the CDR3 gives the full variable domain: DTGVSQNPRHKITKRGQNVTFRCDPISEHNRLYWYRQTLGQGPEFLTYFQNEAQLEKSRLLSDRFSAERPKGSFSTLEIQRTEQGDSAMYLCASSSRGQPNSPLHFGNGTRLTVT.

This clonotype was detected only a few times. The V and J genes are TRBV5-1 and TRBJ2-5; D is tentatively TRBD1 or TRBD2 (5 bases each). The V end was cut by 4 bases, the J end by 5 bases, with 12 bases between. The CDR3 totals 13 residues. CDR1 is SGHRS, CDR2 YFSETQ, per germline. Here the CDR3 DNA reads TGCGCCAGCAGCCTTACATGGGGGGAGACCCAGTACTTC. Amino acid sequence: CASSLTWGETQYF.

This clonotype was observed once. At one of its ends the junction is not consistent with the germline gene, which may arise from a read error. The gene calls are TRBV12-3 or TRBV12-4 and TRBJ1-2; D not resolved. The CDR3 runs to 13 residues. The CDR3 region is CASSPDINYGYAF. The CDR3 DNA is TGTGCCAGCAGCCCCGACATTAACTATGGCTACGCCTTC.

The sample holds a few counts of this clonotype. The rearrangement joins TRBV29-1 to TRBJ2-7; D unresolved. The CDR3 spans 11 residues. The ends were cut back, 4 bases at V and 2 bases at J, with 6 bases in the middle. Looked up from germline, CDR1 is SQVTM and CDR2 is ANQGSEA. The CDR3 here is CSVGQAYEQYF. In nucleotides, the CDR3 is TGCAGCGTTGGGCAGGCCTACGAGCAGTACTTC.